Each of the 21 T cell receptor beta chains below was sequenced from the same sample in a study of T cell responses to AZD1222 COVID-19 vaccine. The method was immunoSEQ multiplex PCR; TCRdb's version includes in-frame clones alone and lacks a portion of them. The data contain some 120,000 clones, 85% to 90% of them singletons. The specimen was peripheral blood, collected on day 0 of MenACWY control vaccination. These receptors all come from an adult in good health.

The V and J genes are TRBV7-9 and TRBJ2-1, with D possibly matching TRBD2 (5 bases). Trimming stripped 1 base from V and 5 bases from J, with 9 bases between. Germline V CDR1 and CDR2: SEHNR, FQNEAQ (reference sequence). The CDR3 is made up of 14 amino acids. The chain's CDR3 is CASSLGPGNNEQFF. As DNA, the CDR3 is TGTGCCAGCAGCTTAGGTCCGGGGAACAATGAGCAGTTCTTC.

The rearrangement joins TRBV29-1 to TRBJ2-2, with TRBD2 matching over 10 bases. V gave up 5 bases and J gave up 6 bases; unmatched junction bases: 3. This CDR3 is built from 13 residues. The germline V gene encodes CDR1 SQVTM and CDR2 ANQGSEA. The CDR3 bases are TGCAGCGTTAAGCGGGAGGGGGCCGGGGAGCTGTTTTTT. It is translated as CSVKREGAGELFF.

The chain uses TRBV5-4 and TRBJ2-7, with 10 positions matching TRBD2. The trim removed 4 bases at V and 4 bases at J, leaving 5 bases unmatched. The CDR3 contains 14 residues. Germline V gene data show CDR1 as SGHNT and CDR2 as YYREEE (reference sequence). The CDR3 sequence is CASSPGTSAYEQYF. In DNA form, the CDR3 reads TGTGCCAGCAGCCCCGGGACTAGCGCTTACGAGCAGTACTTC.

CDR3 bases: TGTGCCAGCAGCTGGACGAACACTGAAGCTTTCTTT. Its protein product is CASSWTNTEAFF. The chain combines TRBV7-9 with TRBJ1-1, with no clear D. Deletions cut 4 bases from V and 1 base from J, with 4 bases between. Germline-derived CDR1 and CDR2 are SEHNR and FQNEAQ (reference sequence). This CDR3 has 12 residues.

J is TRBJ2-6 and V is TRBV6-2 or TRBV6-3, with D uncertain. The ends were cut back, 5 bases at V and 3 bases at J, with 11 bases in the middle. The length of the CDR3 is 15 residues. Germline CDR1 MNHEY, CDR2 SVGEGT. The CDR3 DNA sequence: TGTGCCAGCAGTCGCCTCAGGAGTGGGGCCAACGTCCTGACTTTC. Translated: CASSRLRSGANVLTF.

The chain is built from TRBV2 and TRBJ2-7; no firm D call. Between the trimmed V and J ends, which lost 6 bases and 2 bases, there was a span of 11 bases. The CDR3 is made up of 13 amino acids. The germline V gene has CDR1 SNHLY and CDR2 FYNNEI. CDR3 in amino acids: CASSEPFTYEQYF. The CDR3 nucleotides are TGTGCCAGCAGCGAACCCTTTACCTACGAGCAGTACTTC.

The V call is TRBV7-9, the J call TRBJ1-4; the D gene is possibly TRBD1 (5 bases). Trimming removed 1 base from V and 8 bases from J, with 11 bases in between. Germline V gene lookup returns CDR1 SEHNR and CDR2 FQNEAQ (reference sequence). There are 14 residues in the CDR3. This chain's CDR3 is CASSLEGPVEKLFF. Here the CDR3 DNA reads TGTGCCAGCAGCTTAGAGGGGCCCGTAGAAAAACTGTTTTTT. Using reference TRBV7-9 and TRBJ1-4 for the parts outside the CDR3, the full variable domain is DTGVSQNPRHKITKRGQNVTFRCDPISEHNRLYWYRQTLGQGPEFLTYFQNEAQLEKSRLLSDRFSAERPKGSFSTLEIQRTEQGDSAMYLCASSLEGPVEKLFFGSGTQLSVL.

This sequence joins TRBV3-1 (or the pseudogene TRBV3-2) and TRBJ1-3, with D unresolved. Trimming took off 4 bases at V and 4 bases at J, with 8 bases between the two ends. CDR1 is LGHDT and CDR2 is YNNKEL in the germline V gene (reference sequence). This CDR3 region has 13 residues. The CDR3: CASSPRPGNTIYF. The CDR3 DNA sequence: TGTGCCAGCAGCCCCCGGCCCGGAAACACCATATATTTT.

The chain couples TRBV2 to TRBJ1-2; 7 bases map to TRBD1. The junction had 11 bases not matched to a gene; V was cut back by 8 bases and J by 8 bases. The CDR3 spans 13 residues. The V gene's germline CDR1 is SNHLY and CDR2 FYNNEI. The CDR3 loop is CASEPTGAGGYTF. CDR3 DNA sequence: TGTGCCAGCGAACCCACAGGGGCGGGGGGCTACACCTTC.

V gene TRBV29-1 combines with J gene TRBJ1-5; D possibly corresponds to TRBD1 (5 bases). The germline CDR1 and CDR2 sequences are SQVTM and ANQGSEA. V was pared by 6 bases and J by 2 bases, with 11 bases between. CDR3 size: 13 residues. The CDR3 loop reads CSVGDGGNQPQHF. DNA for the CDR3: TGCAGCGTAGGGGATGGGGGCAATCAGCCCCAGCATTTT.

The rearrangement links TRBV6-5 to TRBJ2-1; 12 positions agree with TRBD2. Losses at the gene ends were 6 bases for V and 9 bases for J; bases not matched to a gene: 6. Germline V CDR1 and CDR2: MNHEY, SVGAGI. There are 14 residues in the CDR3. CDR3: CASSRLAGVAEQFF. The CDR3 DNA is TGTGCCAGCAGCCGACTAGCGGGAGTTGCTGAGCAGTTCTTC.

The gene calls are TRBV5-1 and TRBJ2-5; D uncertain. Germline CDR1 SGHRS, CDR2 YFSETQ. Trimming cost V 0 bases and J 5 bases, with 5 bases left between them. CDR3 length equals 12 residues. CDR3 region: CASSLAEETQYF. Written as DNA, the CDR3 is TGCGCCAGCAGCTTGGCCGAGGAGACCCAGTACTTC.

J is TRBJ2-3 and V is TRBV11-3, with D hard to call. Trimming stripped 5 bases from V and 1 base from J, with 7 bases between. Germline loops: CDR1 SGHNT, CDR2 YENEEA. CDR3 length: 13 residues. CDR3 sequence reads: CASSQDGTDTQYF. The DNA for the CDR3 is TGTGCCAGCAGCCAAGACGGCACAGATACGCAGTATTTT.

The V gene is TRBV11-3, the J gene TRBJ1-4, with 7 nucleotides matching TRBD1. V lost 5 bases to trimming and J lost 8 bases; unmatched junction nucleotides: 8. Germline CDR1 and CDR2: SGHNT and YENEEA. CDR3 length: 14 amino acids. DNA for the CDR3: TGTGCCAGCAGCCCTCGGGACAGTCGGGAAAAACTGTTTTTT. Residues: CASSPRDSREKLFF. Looking up the rest from reference TRBV11-3 and TRBJ1-4 gives the full variable domain: EAGVVQSPRYKIIEKKQPVAFWCNPISGHNTLYWYLQNLGQGPELLIRYENEEAVDDSQLPKDRFSAERLKGVDSTLKIQPAELGDSAVYLCASSPRDSREKLFFGSGTQLSVL.

The rearrangement joins TRBV10-3 to TRBJ1-1; D gene uncertain. CDR3 length equals 14 residues. Per the germline V gene, CDR1 is ENHRY and CDR2 is SYGVKD. V gave up 0 bases and J gave up 6 bases, with 11 bases separating them. CDR3 sequence: CAISESYRYPEAFF. The CDR3, as DNA: TGTGCCATCAGTGAGTCGTATCGGTACCCTGAAGCTTTCTTT.

This clone has just a few counts. The chain employs TRBV9 and TRBJ1-1; D possibly corresponds to TRBD1 (5 bases). The CDR3 runs to 13 residues. From germline, CDR1 is SGDLS and CDR2 YYNGEE. Trimming pared 3 bases from V and 0 bases from J, leaving 6 bases between. CDR3 protein: CASSADMNTEAFF. The CDR3 coding sequence is TGTGCCAGCAGCGCGGACATGAACACTGAAGCTTTCTTT.

The chain is built from TRBV4-2 and TRBJ2-1; 7 bases agree with TRBD2. Germline CDR1 LGHNA, CDR2 YNFKEQ. Trimming took 1 base from V and 2 from J; bases not matched to a gene: 2. The CDR3 is 15 amino acids. The CDR3 region has the DNA TGTGCCAGCAGCCAAGCAACTAGCGCCTACAATGAGCAGTTCTTC. It translates to CASSQATSAYNEQFF.

This chain connects TRBV20-1 to TRBJ2-5; D remains ambiguous. The CDR3 is 11 residues long. The germline V and J ends were trimmed by 6 bases and 2 bases, with 7 bases remaining between them. The germline CDR1 and CDR2 sequences are DFQATT and SNEGSKA (reference sequence). The CDR3 DNA reads TGCAGTGCGGTGGAGCAAGAGACCCAGTACTTC. As protein: CSAVEQETQYF.

The J gene is TRBJ1-1, the V gene TRBV29-1; D is ambiguous. CDR3 length: 13 residues. V lost 6 bases to trimming and J lost 0 bases, with 11 bases between them. Germline V gene lookup returns CDR1 SQVTM and CDR2 ANQGSEA. The CDR3 DNA is TGCAGCGTAAACCACCCAATGAACACTGAAGCTTTCTTT. It yields the protein CSVNHPMNTEAFF.

The chain carries TRBV3-1 (or the pseudogene TRBV3-2) and TRBJ2-3; D is unresolved. V was cut by 4 bases and J by 3 bases, with 8 bases left in between. CDR3 size: 13 residues. CDR1 is LGHDT, CDR2 YNNKEL, per germline (reference sequence). As DNA, the CDR3 is TGTGCCAGCAGCCGAGACGGGACAGATACGCAGTATTTT. This gives the protein CASSRDGTDTQYF.

This chain joins TRBV7-3 and TRBJ1-3; 8 bases fit TRBD1. Germline V gene lookup returns CDR1 SGHTA and CDR2 FQGTGA. CDR3 size: 15 residues. With 1 base clipped from V and 4 bases from J, the junction kept 3 bases outside the gene matches. The CDR3 spells CASSLRTGSGNTIYF. CDR3 in DNA: TGTGCCAGCAGCTTAAGGACAGGGAGCGGAAACACCATATATTTT.